The 21 T cell receptor delta chains listed next were all sequenced from one sample in a study of gamma-delta chains in newborns, infants, children. TCRdb re-identified clones in the reads via CATT. The sample lists just under 2,500 delta-chain clones, more than 9% occurring once. The sample comprised blood. The receptors here all came from a child who was a newborn, infant or young child, either healthy, febrile or measles-vaccinated (not recorded which).

This clone was detected a few times. The V and J genes are TRDV1 and TRDJ1, with D perhaps TRDD3 (6 bases). In germline, CDR1 is TSWWSYY, CDR2 QGS. Trimming shortened V by 9 bases and J by 3 bases, and 32 bases separated the two germline ends. CDR3 length equals 19 residues. The CDR3 loop reads CALSWRATFRGKEPDKLIF. In nucleotides, the CDR3 is TGTGCTCTATCGTGGAGGGCTACTTTCCGGGGGAAAGAACCCGATAAACTCATCTTT.

Notes on this clone: Given a much more abundant clone one base away, this may be a read error. This sample includes further DNA sequences coding for the same CDR3. The chain joins TRDV2 to TRDJ2, with 11 bases fitting TRDD3. The CDR3 loop spans 15 amino acids. The V gene's germline CDR1 is GEAIGNYY and CDR2 EKD. The CDR3 spells CACDSLGDKTAQLFF. CDR3 nucleotide sequence: TGTGCCTGTGATTCACTGGGGGATAAGACAGCACAGCTCTTCTTT.

This clone is deemed medium-sized (0.01 to 0.1%). This chain uses TRDV3 with TRDJ1, with 10 bases matching TRDD3. In germline, CDR1 is TVYSNPD, CDR2 GDNSRS (reference sequence). The CDR3 has 15 amino acids. V lost 1 base, J lost 4 bases, and 9 bases stayed unmatched. CDR3 in amino acids: CAFTVFAGGYDKLIF. Here the CDR3 DNA reads TGTGCCTTTACTGTCTTCGCTGGGGGATACGATAAACTCATCTTT.

Note on this clone: Possible read error: a much larger clone is one base away. Other DNA sequences of this sample code for an identical CDR3. The V and J genes are TRDV2 and TRDJ1, with 13 nucleotides matching TRDD3. CDR3 length: 19 residues. CDR1 and CDR2 from the germline V gene are GEAIGNYY and EKD. V lost 3 bases and J lost 5; bases outside the gene matches: 17. In DNA form, the CDR3 reads TGTGCCTGTGACTCCCTGGGACTGGGGGATACGCGTGGAACTGATAAACTCATCTTT. This translates into CACDSLGLGDTRGTDKLIF.

Points on this clone: This DNA's translation differs at residue 4 from TCRdb's protein, which comes from a much larger clone; a read error is likely, and the protein shown is translated from the DNA. V is TRDV2 and J is TRDJ3; TRDD3 matches at 11 bases. Germline CDR1 GEAIGNYY, CDR2 EKD. This CDR3 spans 18 amino acids. CDR3 coding DNA: TGTGCCTGTGCCACCCTACTGGGGGATAACTGGGACACCCGACAGATGTTTTTC. Its translation: CACATLLGDNWDTRQMFF.

This clone showed up just a few times. This chain connects TRAV29/DV5 to TRDJ1; 7 nucleotides align to TRDD2. With 2 bases clipped from V and 0 bases from J, the junction kept 13 bases outside the gene matches. The CDR3 covers 17 residues. CDR1 is NSMFDY and CDR2 is ISSIKDK in the germline V gene. Here the CDR3 DNA reads TGTGCAGCAAGAGCTTTGTTTCCTACCTCGTACACCGATAAACTCATCTTT. Translating it yields CAARALFPTSYTDKLIF.

This clone was observed a handful of times. TCRdb has a much larger clone's protein, which differs at residues 5 and 6 from the translation of this DNA, likely because of a read error; what is shown is the protein translated from the DNA. This chain joins TRDV2 and TRDJ3, with 9 bases lining up with TRDD3. Germline CDR1 reads GEAIGNYY; CDR2 reads EKD. The CDR3 contains 18 residues. The CDR3 DNA sequence: TGCGCCTGTGACACAGGACTGGGGGACTCCTGGGACACCCGACAGATGTTTTTC. Protein: CACDTGLGDSWDTRQMFF.

This clone rates as large. Other nucleotide sequences in the sample specify the same CDR3. The chain carries TRDV2 and TRDJ1; 10 nucleotides agree with TRDD3. The CDR3 is 17 residues long. The V and J ends lost 4 bases and 0 bases, in that order; junction bases with no gene match: 10. The germline CDR1 and CDR2 sequences are GEAIGNYY and EKD. The CDR3 nucleotides are TGTGCCTGTGATTTACTGGGGGATTTTGAGAACACCGATAAACTCATCTTT. It translates to CACDLLGDFENTDKLIF.

The table lists this clone with a few counts. The amino acid sequence in TCRdb belongs to a much larger clone and departs from this DNA's translation at residues 5 and 9, likely a sequencing read error; the sequence shown is translated from the DNA. Here the CDR3 reads CACDLLGGPWDTRQMFF. DNA of the CDR3: TGTGCCTGTGACCTACTGGGGGGCCCCTGGGACACCCGACAGATGTTTTTC. The gene calls are TRDV2 and TRDJ3; 8 bases fit TRDD3. This CDR3 spans 17 amino acids. Germline-derived CDR1 and CDR2 are GEAIGNYY and EKD. V shed 3 bases, J shed 2 bases, and the junction held 5 bases outside the gene matches.

In this sample, this clone is medium-sized. The chain joins TRDV2 to TRDJ1, with 9 bases fitting TRDD3. Per the germline V gene, CDR1 is GEAIGNYY and CDR2 is EKD. V dropped 1 base and J dropped 1; count of bases not matched to a gene: 0. This CDR3 region has 14 residues. As DNA, the CDR3 is TGTGCCTGTGACACGGGGATACGCACCGATAAACTCATCTTT. It yields the protein CACDTGIRTDKLIF.

Sample share makes this clone medium-sized. Other DNA sequences from this sample encode an identical CDR3 as well. The chain carries TRDV1 and TRDJ1; 12 positions match TRDD3. Germline V gives CDR1 TSWWSYY, CDR2 QGS. CDR3 length: 21 amino acids. V lost 5 bases to trimming and J lost 0 bases; unmatched junction nucleotides: 19. CDR3 sequence (DNA): TGTGCTCTTGGGATTCCTACGCTACTGGGGGATACACTCTCGTACACCGATAAACTCATCTTT. It is translated as CALGIPTLLGDTLSYTDKLIF.

Points on this clone: A read error likely explains why the TCRdb protein, taken from a much larger clone, differs from this DNA's translation at residue 10; the protein shown is translated from the DNA. This rearrangement joins TRDV2 to TRDJ1; possibly TRDD3 for D (6 bases). Trimming removed 4 bases from V and 8 bases from J, with 19 bases in between. The germline CDR1 and CDR2 sequences are GEAIGNYY and EKD. The CDR3 spans 14 residues. CDR3 amino acids: CACDPLPGGRKLIF. The CDR3 coding sequence is TGTGCCTGTGATCCCTTGCCGGGGGGACGGAAACTCATCTTT.

This clone turned up a few times. The identical CDR3 is also encoded by other nucleotide sequences in the sample. The CDR3 here is CASLGATAQLFF. Written as DNA, the CDR3 is TGTGCCTCACTGGGGGCTACAGCACAACTCTTCTTT. The chain combines TRDV2 with TRDJ2; 8 bases are shared with TRDD3. The CDR3 runs to 12 residues. CDR1 is GEAIGNYY and CDR2 is EKD in the germline V gene. V lost 8 bases, J lost 5 bases, and 3 bases stayed unmatched.

This clone is deemed medium-sized. CDR3 sequence reads: CACDTGWGISSWDTRQMFF. The CDR3, as DNA: TGTGCCTGTGACACCGGCTGGGGGATAAGCTCCTGGGACACCCGACAGATGTTTTTC. The V call is TRDV2, the J call TRDJ3; 10 bases fit TRDD3. The CDR3 contains 19 residues. Germline CDR1 reads GEAIGNYY; CDR2 reads EKD. Trimming took 0 bases from V and 0 from J; bases not matched to a gene: 4.

This clone was seen only a few times. The protein recorded in TCRdb matches a much larger clone and deviates from this DNA's translation at residue 7, suggesting a read error; the protein here is obtained by translating the DNA. This sequence joins TRDV3 and TRDJ1; no firm D call. Between the trimmed V and J ends, which lost 3 bases and 9 bases, there was a span of 14 bases. Germline-derived CDR1 and CDR2 are TVYSNPD and GDNSRS (reference sequence). The CDR3 is made up of 11 amino acids. The CDR3 spells CALTSWVELIF. The CDR3 nucleotides read TGTGCCTTGACTTCGTGGGTGGAACTCATCTTT.

The rearrangement joins TRDV2 to TRDJ1; 9 nucleotides agree with TRDD3. This CDR3 spans 19 amino acids. CDR1 and CDR2 (germline): GEAIGNYY, EKD. With V trimmed by 9 bases and J by 0 bases, 22 bases remained unmatched. CDR3 sequence: CATGLAPKTGGAYTDKLIF. The CDR3 DNA follows: TGTGCCACCGGTCTGGCTCCTAAAACTGGGGGAGCGTACACCGATAAACTCATCTTT.

A note on this clone: TCRdb lists the protein of a much larger clone for this DNA, which differs at residue 4, so this is likely a read error; the protein given here is translated from the DNA itself. The CDR3 coding sequence is TGTGCCTGTGCCACCGTTGGGATACCAAGCTCCTGGGACACCCGACAGATGTTTTTC. This gives the protein CACATVGIPSSWDTRQMFF. V and J are TRDV2 and TRDJ3; 7 nucleotides line up with TRDD3. Germline V CDR1 and CDR2: GEAIGNYY, EKD. The CDR3 contains 19 residues.

As regards this clone: TCRdb lists the protein of a much larger clone for this DNA, which differs at residue 3, so this is likely a read error; the protein given here is translated from the DNA itself. This chain connects TRDV2 to TRDJ3; the D gene is possibly TRDD3 (5 bases). The CDR3 has 18 residues. Looked up from germline, CDR1 is GEAIGNYY and CDR2 is EKD. The CDR3 loop is CARDTPWDSSWDTRQMFF. The CDR3 region has the DNA TGTGCCCGTGACACACCCTGGGACAGCTCCTGGGACACCCGACAGATGTTTTTC.

In the case of this clone: This may come from a read error, since a much larger clone is one base off. This chain connects TRDV2 to TRDJ1, with 8 nucleotides matching TRDD3. The germline V gene encodes CDR1 GEAIGNYY and CDR2 EKD. The CDR3 has 11 amino acids. This CDR3 is CATWGTDQLIF. In nucleotides, the CDR3 is TGTGCCACCTGGGGGACCGATCAACTCATCTTT.

This clone is classed as large. This sample also contains other DNA sequences that code for the same CDR3. The chain carries TRDV2 and TRDJ1; perhaps D is TRDD2 or TRDD3 (5 bases each). This CDR3 comprises 15 residues. V was pared by 1 base and J by 2 bases, with 13 bases between. CDR1 is GEAIGNYY, CDR2 EKD, per germline. CDR3 coding DNA: TGTGCCTGTGACACTCTTCCCTCTGGGACCGATAAACTCATCTTT. Translated, it gives CACDTLPSGTDKLIF.

This clone has a handful of counts. The protein TCRdb gives is from a much larger clone and does not agree with this DNA's translation at residue 8, likely a read error; the protein shown here comes from the DNA. The rearrangement links TRDV2 to TRDJ3; TRDD3 agrees at 8 bases. The CDR3 runs to 18 residues. CDR1 GEAIGNYY and CDR2 EKD come from the germline V gene. Trimming removed 3 bases from V and 0 bases from J; junction bases left unmatched: 6. The CDR3 region has the DNA TGTGCCTGTGACGGACTGGGGGGCATCTCCTGGGACACCCGACAGATGTTTTTC. Translated: CACDGLGGISWDTRQMFF.